The 13 T cell receptor beta chains given below trace back to one sample, sequenced in a study of blood T cell repertoires in COVID-19. Only in-frame clones appear in the TCRdb table, and some are missing; sequencing was by immunoSEQ multiplex PCR. The table includes approximately 350,000 clones, approximately 89% detected once. The specimen was peripheral blood. Every receptor here comes from a woman aged 18-30 years who had recovered from COVID-19.

In the case of this clone: This sample also contains other DNA sequences that code for the same CDR3. This chain links TRBV19 with TRBJ2-1; a possible D gene is TRBD1 (6 bases). This CDR3 is 15 amino acids long. Germline V gene lookup returns CDR1 LNHDA and CDR2 SQIVND (reference sequence). With 3 bases removed from V and 0 bases from J, the gap between germline ends came to 9 bases. The CDR3 DNA reads as TGTGCCAGTAGTATTACAGGGAGCTCCTACAATGAGCAGTTCTTC. Amino acids: CASSITGSSYNEQFF.

This clone has just one count. The chain recombines TRBV5-8 with TRBJ2-5, with TRBD1 identical over 7 bases. Germline assignment: CDR1 SGHTS and CDR2 YDEGEE. CDR3 size: 14 residues. Trimming took 4 bases from V and 2 from J; bases not matched to a gene: 5. This chain's CDR3 is CASSRDRGQETQYF. CDR3 sequence (DNA): TGTGCCAGCAGCCGGGACAGAGGACAAGAGACCCAGTACTTC.

The chain joins TRBV7-2 to TRBJ2-1, with unresolved D. The CDR3 spans 15 residues. Trimming shortened V by 3 bases and J by 1 base, and 10 bases separated the two germline ends. CDR1 and CDR2 (germline): SGHTA, FQGNSA. The CDR3 bases are TGTGCCAGCAGCTTCGCGCGAGGATCCTACAATGAGCAGTTCTTC. Amino acid sequence: CASSFARGSYNEQFF.

This chain connects TRBV24-1 to TRBJ2-5; TRBD1 matches at 8 bases. Germline CDR1 is KGHDR and CDR2 is SFDVKD. The CDR3 loop spans 16 amino acids. V lost 4 bases to trimming and J lost 5 bases; unmatched junction nucleotides: 11. The CDR3 sequence: CATSDTGTGRWETQYF. The CDR3 coding sequence is TGTGCCACCAGTGACACCGGGACAGGAAGGTGGGAGACCCAGTACTTC.

The J gene is TRBJ1-1, the V gene TRBV4-3; D remains unclear. From germline, CDR1 is LGHNA and CDR2 YSLEER. The V gene lost 0 bases and the J gene lost 6 bases, with 8 bases spanning the gap. This CDR3 is built from 13 residues. The CDR3 bases are TGCGCCAGCAGCCAAGACAGAGGGCCTGAAGCTTTCTTT. This gives the protein CASSQDRGPEAFF.

J is TRBJ1-3 and V is TRBV7-8; the D gene is possibly TRBD1 (5 bases). Trimming removed 3 bases at V and 0 bases at J, with 12 bases between. CDR3 length equals 16 residues. Germline V CDR1 and CDR2: SGHVS, FQNEAQ. CDR3 DNA sequence: TGTGCCAGCAGCTTTCGCCAGGGAAGCTCTGGAAACACCATATATTTT. This translates into CASSFRQGSSGNTIYF.

This chain connects TRBV6-1 to TRBJ1-2; 12 positions match TRBD1. V lost 2 bases and J lost 8; bases outside the gene matches: 6. The CDR3 spans 15 residues. CDR1 MNHNS and CDR2 SASEGT come from the germline V gene. The CDR3 nucleotides read TGTGCCAGCAGTGAAACGGGACAGGGGGCGCAAGGCTACACCTTC. Translating it yields CASSETGQGAQGYTF.

The rearrangement joins TRBV10-3 to TRBJ1-1, with 11 nucleotides matching TRBD1. This CDR3 comprises 15 residues. Germline V CDR1 and CDR2: ENHRY, SYGVKD. With 7 bases clipped from V and 1 base from J, the junction kept 5 bases outside the gene matches. The CDR3 is CAIMGQGGRNTEAFF. The CDR3 nucleotides read TGTGCCATCATGGGACAGGGGGGAAGGAACACTGAAGCTTTCTTT.

This chain uses TRBV4-3 with TRBJ1-1; 9 positions agree with TRBD1. V shed 4 bases and J 8 bases; nucleotides not matched to a gene: 8. The CDR3 sequence is 14 residues long. The germline V gene encodes CDR1 LGHNA and CDR2 YSLEER. CDR3 residues: CASSLGSGQGEAFF. The CDR3 DNA sequence: TGCGCCAGCAGCCTCGGGTCGGGACAGGGAGAAGCTTTCTTT.

J is TRBJ2-2 and V is TRBV11-3; the match to TRBD2 covers 9 bases. V was clipped by 4 bases and J by 5 bases; unmatched bases: 8. Germline V gene data show CDR1 as SGHNT and CDR2 as YENEEA. This CDR3 is built from 16 residues. DNA of the CDR3: TGTGCCAGCAGCTCTGAGACTAGCGGATTTACCGGGGAGCTGTTTTTT. Amino acid sequence: CASSSETSGFTGELFF. The complete variable domain, with remaining parts taken from reference TRBV11-3 and TRBJ2-2, reads EAGVVQSPRYKIIEKKQPVAFWCNPISGHNTLYWYLQNLGQGPELLIRYENEEAVDDSQLPKDRFSAERLKGVDSTLKIQPAELGDSAVYLCASSSETSGFTGELFFGEGSRLTVL.

The V and J genes are TRBV7-2 and TRBJ1-4; weak D call: TRBD1 (5 bases). CDR3 length: 16 residues. V was shortened by 0 bases and J by 7 bases, with 15 bases between the two germline ends. Germline V lookup: CDR1 SGHTA, CDR2 FQGNSA. The CDR3 sequence is CASSLARRTRGEKLFF. In nucleotides, the CDR3 is TGTGCCAGCAGCTTAGCGCGCCGGACAAGGGGTGAAAAACTGTTTTTT.

The rearrangement uses TRBV5-6 and TRBJ1-6; D not certain. This CDR3 contains 14 residues. Trimming stripped 1 base from V and 8 bases from J, with 10 bases between. From germline, CDR1 is SGHDT and CDR2 YYEEEE. In DNA form, the CDR3 reads TGTGCCAGCAGCTTGAGGCCGGGGTATTCACCCCTCCACTTT. Its translation is CASSLRPGYSPLHF. Together with reference TRBV5-6 and TRBJ1-6, the CDR3 gives the full variable domain: DAGVTQSPTHLIKTRGQQVTLRCSPKSGHDTVSWYQQALGQGPQFIFQYYEEEERQRGNFPDRFSGHQFPNYSSELNVNALLLGDSALYLCASSLRPGYSPLHFGNGTRLTVT.

This rearrangement joins TRBV7-2 to TRBJ1-5; D may be TRBD1 (6 bases). V was pared by 1 base and J by 4 bases, with 14 bases between. The germline CDR1 and CDR2 sequences are SGHTA and FQGNSA. The CDR3 totals 16 residues. CDR3 sequence (DNA): TGTGCCAGCAGCTTAGTTGTGAGGCAGGGGAATCAGCCCCAGCATTTT. This translates into CASSLVVRQGNQPQHF.